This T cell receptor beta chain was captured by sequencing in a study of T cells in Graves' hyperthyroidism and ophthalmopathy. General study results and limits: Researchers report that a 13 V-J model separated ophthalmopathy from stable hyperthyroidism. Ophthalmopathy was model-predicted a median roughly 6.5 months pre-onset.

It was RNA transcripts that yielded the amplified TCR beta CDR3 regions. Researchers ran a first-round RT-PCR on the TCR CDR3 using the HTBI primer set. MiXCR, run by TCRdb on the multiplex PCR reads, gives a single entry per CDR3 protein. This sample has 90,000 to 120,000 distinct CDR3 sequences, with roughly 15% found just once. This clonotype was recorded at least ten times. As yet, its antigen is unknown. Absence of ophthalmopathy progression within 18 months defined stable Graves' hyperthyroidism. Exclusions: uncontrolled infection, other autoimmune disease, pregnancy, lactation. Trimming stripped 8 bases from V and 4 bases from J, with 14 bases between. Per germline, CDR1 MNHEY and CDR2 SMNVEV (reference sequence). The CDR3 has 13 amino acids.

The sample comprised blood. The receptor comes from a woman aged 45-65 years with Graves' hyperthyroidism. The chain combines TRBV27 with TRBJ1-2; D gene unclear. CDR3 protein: CASRPLGPYGYTF. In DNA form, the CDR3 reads TGTGCCAGCCGCCCGCTAGGCCCCTATGGCTACACCTTC.